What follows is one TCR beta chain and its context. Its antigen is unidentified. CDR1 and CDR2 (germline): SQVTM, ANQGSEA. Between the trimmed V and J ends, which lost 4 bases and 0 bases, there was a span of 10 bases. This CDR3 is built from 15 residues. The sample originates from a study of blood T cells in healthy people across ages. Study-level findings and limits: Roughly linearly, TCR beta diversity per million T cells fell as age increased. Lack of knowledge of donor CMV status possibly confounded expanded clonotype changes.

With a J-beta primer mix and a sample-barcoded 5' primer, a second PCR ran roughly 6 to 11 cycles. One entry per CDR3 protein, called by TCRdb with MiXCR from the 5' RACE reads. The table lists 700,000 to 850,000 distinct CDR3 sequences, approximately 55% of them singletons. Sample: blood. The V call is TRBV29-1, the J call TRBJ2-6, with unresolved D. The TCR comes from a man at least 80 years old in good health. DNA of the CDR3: TGCAGCGTTGTCGGGTCGTCCTCTGGGGCCAACGTCCTGACTTTC. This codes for CSVVGSSSGANVLTF.